The sequence of this T cell receptor (beta chain) was determined in a study of blood T cell repertoires in COVID-19. This clone showed up just once. The same CDR3 arises from other DNA sequences in this sample as well. This CDR3 comprises 14 residues. V was pared by 5 bases and J by 0 bases, with 1 base of the junction left unmatched. The germline V gene has CDR1 LNHDA and CDR2 SQIVND (reference sequence). All enrollees were about 18 to 100 years old and from approximately 24 US areas. Source study methods: The authors estimated nucleated cell counts from reference gene primer amplification. Produced via immunoSEQ multiplex PCR; TCRdb's table is partial and in-frame only. That table furnishes V, J and clone size, whereas the DNA furnished D and trimming. The sample records about 330,000 clones, roughly 90% being singletons.

This TCR was recovered from a woman in her 30s who had recovered from COVID-19. Specimen: PBMCs or T cells enriched from blood (not recorded which). The chain employs TRBV19 and TRBJ2-7, with 10 bases fitting TRBD2. The CDR3 nucleotides are TGTGCCAGTAGTCGGACTAGCGGCTCCTACGAGCAGTACTTC. It is translated as CASSRTSGSYEQYF.